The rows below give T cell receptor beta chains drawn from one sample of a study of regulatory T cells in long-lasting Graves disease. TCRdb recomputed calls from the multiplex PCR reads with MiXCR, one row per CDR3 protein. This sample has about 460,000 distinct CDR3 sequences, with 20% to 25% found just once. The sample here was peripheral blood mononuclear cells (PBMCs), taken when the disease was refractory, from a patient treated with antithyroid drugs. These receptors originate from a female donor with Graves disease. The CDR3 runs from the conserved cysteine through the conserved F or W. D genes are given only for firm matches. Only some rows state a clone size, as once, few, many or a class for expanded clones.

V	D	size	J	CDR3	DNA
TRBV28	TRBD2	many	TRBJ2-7	CASSPRGEYPCEQYF	TGTGCCAGCAGTCCCCGGGGGGAGTATCCTTGCGAGCAGTACTTC
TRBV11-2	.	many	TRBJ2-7	CASSEPGPIYEQYF	TGTGCCAGCAGCGAACCGGGACCCATCTACGAGCAGTACTTC
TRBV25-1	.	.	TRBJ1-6	CASSGRGDNSPLHF	TGTGCCAGCAGTGGGAGGGGAGATAATTCACCCCTCCACTTT
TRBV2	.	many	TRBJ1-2	CASSEGLREGYTF	TGTGCCAGCAGTGAGGGACTGCGTGAAGGCTACACCTTC
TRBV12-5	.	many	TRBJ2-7	CASGLGTVSGEQYF	TGTGCTAGTGGTTTGGGGACAGTCTCGGGGGAGCAGTACTTC
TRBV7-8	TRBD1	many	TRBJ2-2	CASSDRGGTTGELFF	TGTGCCAGCAGCGACAGGGGAGGAACGACCGGGGAGCTGTTTTTT
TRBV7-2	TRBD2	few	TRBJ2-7	CASSPGTSGREQYF	TGTGCCAGCAGCCCCGGGACTAGCGGGAGAGAGCAGTACTTC
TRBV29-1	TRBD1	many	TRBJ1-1	CSVGRPVGQGITEAFF	TGCAGCGTTGGTCGGCCGGTAGGACAGGGCATCACTGAAGCTTTCTTT
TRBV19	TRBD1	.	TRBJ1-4	CASSTHRGRDEKLFF	TGTGCCAGTAGTACCCACAGGGGGCGAGATGAAAAACTGTTTTTT
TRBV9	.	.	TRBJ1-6	CASSGKGGGGQNSPLHF	TGTGCCAGCAGCGGAAAGGGGGGGGGGGGCCAAAATTCACCCCTCCACTTT
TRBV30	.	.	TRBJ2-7	CAWSREYGIDEQYF	TGTGCCTGGAGTCGTGAATACGGGATAGACGAGCAGTACTTC
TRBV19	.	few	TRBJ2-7	CATGAGDYEQYF	TGTGCCACCGGGGCAGGAGACTACGAGCAGTACTTC
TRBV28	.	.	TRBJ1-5	CASSLFSEPQHF	TGTGCCAGCAGTTTATTTTCGGAGCCCCAGCATTTT
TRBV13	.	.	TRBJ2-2	CASSFWGQTGELFF	TGTGCCAGCAGCTTCTGGGGTCAAACCGGGGAGCTGTTTTTT
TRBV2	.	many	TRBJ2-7	CASSETGPTYEQYF	TGTGCCAGCAGTGAAACGGGCCCGACCTACGAGCAGTACTTC
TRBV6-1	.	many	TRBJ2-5	CASKEQGMRETQYF	TGTGCCAGCAAAGAACAGGGAATGCGGGAGACCCAGTACTTC
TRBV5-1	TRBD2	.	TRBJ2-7	CASSLDGSGEYEQYF	TGCGCCAGCAGCTTGGATGGTAGCGGGGAATACGAGCAGTACTTC
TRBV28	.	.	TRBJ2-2	CASSFLGGANTGELFF	TGTGCCAGCAGTTTTCTAGGAGGTGCGAACACCGGGGAGCTGTTTTTT
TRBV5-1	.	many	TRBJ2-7	CASSATGTSYEQYF	TGCGCCAGCAGCGCGACCGGGACCTCCTACGAGCAGTACTTC
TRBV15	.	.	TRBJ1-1	CATSRRRGNTEAFF	TGTGCCACCAGCAGGAGGAGAGGGAACACTGAAGCTTTCTTT
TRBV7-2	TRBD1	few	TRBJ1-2	CASSLARDRWNYGYTF	TGTGCCAGCAGCTTAGCGAGGGACAGGTGGAACTATGGCTACACCTTC
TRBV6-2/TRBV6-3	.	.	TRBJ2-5	CASSYRGKETQYF	TGTGCCAGCAGTTATCGCGGGAAAGAGACCCAGTACTTC
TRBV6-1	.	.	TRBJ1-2	CASTPSGQNNYGYTF	TGTGCCAGCACCCCCTCGGGACAAAATAACTATGGCTACACCTTC
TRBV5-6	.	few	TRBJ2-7	CASSSLMQDEDEQYF	TGTGCCAGCAGCTCCCTTATGCAGGACGAGGACGAGCAGTACTTC
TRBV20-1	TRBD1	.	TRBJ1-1	CSARTGGGEAFF	TGCAGTGCTAGGACAGGGGGCGGAGAAGCTTTCTTT
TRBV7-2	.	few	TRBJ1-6	CASSAGPGGNSPLHF	TGTGCCAGCAGCGCGGGTCCCGGCGGTAATTCACCCCTCCACTTT
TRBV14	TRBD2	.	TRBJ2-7	CASSQETSVYEQYF	TGTGCCAGCAGCCAAGAGACTAGCGTCTACGAGCAGTACTTC
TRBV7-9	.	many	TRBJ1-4	CASSLGLSREEKLFF	TGTGCCAGCAGCTTAGGATTGAGCAGGGAAGAAAAACTGTTTTTT
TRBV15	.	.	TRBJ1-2	CATSTRNNYGYTF	TGTGCCACCAGCACAAGGAATAACTATGGCTACACCTTC
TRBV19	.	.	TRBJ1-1	CASRRNRMGGNTEAFF	TGTGCCAGTAGAAGAAACCGAATGGGGGGGAACACTGAAGCTTTCTTT
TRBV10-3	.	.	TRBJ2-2	CAISESQGFPGELFF	TGTGCCATCAGTGAGTCGCAAGGTTTCCCCGGGGAGCTGTTTTTT
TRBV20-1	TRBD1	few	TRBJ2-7	CSATRDRGPNEQYF	TGCAGTGCCACCCGGGACAGGGGGCCTAACGAGCAGTACTTC
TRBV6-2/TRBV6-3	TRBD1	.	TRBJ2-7	CASRRPGQGLYEQYF	TGTGCCAGCAGACGCCCGGGACAGGGTTTATACGAGCAGTACTTC
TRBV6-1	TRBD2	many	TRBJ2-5	CASSPGGGSETQYF	TGTGCCAGCAGCCCCGGGGGGGGTTCAGAGACCCAGTACTTC
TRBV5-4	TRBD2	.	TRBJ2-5	CASSRRLAGQETQYF	TGTGCCAGCAGCCGCCGACTAGCGGGACAAGAGACCCAGTACTTC
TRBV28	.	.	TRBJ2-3	CASSRDRKTDTQYF	TGTGCCAGCAGCCGTGACAGGAAAACAGATACGCAGTATTTT
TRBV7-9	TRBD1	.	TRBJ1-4	CASSLGDRANEKLFF	TGTGCCAGCAGCTTAGGGGACAGAGCTAATGAAAAACTGTTTTTT
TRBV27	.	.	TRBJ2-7	CASSASQGFSYEQYF	TGTGCCAGCAGTGCGTCCCAGGGGTTTTCCTACGAGCAGTACTTC
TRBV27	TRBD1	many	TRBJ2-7	CASSLDRAEQYF	TGTGCCAGCAGTTTAGACAGGGCCGAGCAGTACTTC
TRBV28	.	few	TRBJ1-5	CASSFVSGGAQPQHF	TGTGCCAGCAGTTTTGTTTCGGGTGGGGCCCAGCCCCAGCATTTT
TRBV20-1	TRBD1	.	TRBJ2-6	CSARGAPDRGFGANVLTF	TGCAGTGCTAGAGGGGCCCCAGACAGGGGGTTTGGGGCCAACGTCCTGACTTTC
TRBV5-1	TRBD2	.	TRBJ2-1	CASSLAGGGYNEQFF	TGCGCCAGCAGCTTGGCCGGCGGGGGATACAATGAGCAGTTCTTC
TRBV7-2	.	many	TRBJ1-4	CASSLPYGGVGEKLFF	TGTGCCAGCAGCTTACCCTATGGAGGGGTCGGGGAAAAACTGTTTTTT
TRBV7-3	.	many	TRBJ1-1	CASAPGFSNTEAFF	TGTGCCAGCGCACCGGGATTCTCGAACACTGAAGCTTTCTTT
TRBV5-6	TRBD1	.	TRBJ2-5	CASSLVRDRGETQYF	TGTGCCAGCAGCTTGGTCCGGGACAGGGGAGAGACCCAGTACTTC
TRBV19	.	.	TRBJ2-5	CASSSDETQYF	TGTGCCAGTAGTTCCGACGAGACCCAGTACTTC
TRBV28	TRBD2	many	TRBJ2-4	CASSFGGSTYIQYF	TGTGCCAGCAGTTTTGGCGGGAGTACGTACATTCAGTACTTC
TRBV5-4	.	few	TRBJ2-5	CASSLVSGPQQTQYF	TGTGCCAGCAGCTTGGTATCGGGCCCACAACAGACCCAGTACTTC
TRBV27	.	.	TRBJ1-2	CASSPTGPGSYGYTF	TGTGCCAGCAGTCCTACGGGTCCCGGGAGCTATGGCTACACCTTC
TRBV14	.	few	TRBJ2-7	CASSQGFRGRSYEQYF	TGTGCCAGCAGCCAAGGGTTCAGGGGGAGGTCCTACGAGCAGTACTTC
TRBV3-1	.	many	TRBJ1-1	CASSWASTEAFF	TGTGCCAGCAGTTGGGCAAGCACTGAAGCTTTCTTT
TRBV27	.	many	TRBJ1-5	CASSFKGQPQHF	TGTGCCAGCAGTTTTAAGGGTCAGCCCCAGCATTTT
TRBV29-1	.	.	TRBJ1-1	CSVDLRGVGTEAFF	TGCAGCGTTGATCTTCGAGGGGTGGGGACTGAAGCTTTCTTT